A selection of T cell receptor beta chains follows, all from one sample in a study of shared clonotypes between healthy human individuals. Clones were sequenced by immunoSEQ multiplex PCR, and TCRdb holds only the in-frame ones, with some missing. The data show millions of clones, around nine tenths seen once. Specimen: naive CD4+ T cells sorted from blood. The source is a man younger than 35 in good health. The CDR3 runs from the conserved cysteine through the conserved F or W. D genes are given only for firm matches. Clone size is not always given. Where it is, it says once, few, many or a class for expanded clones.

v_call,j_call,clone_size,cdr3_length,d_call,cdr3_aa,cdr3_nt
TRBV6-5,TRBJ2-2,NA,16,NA,CASSYSGGTDTGELFF,TGTGCCAGCAGTTACTCCGGAGGGACCGACACCGGGGAGCTGTTTTTT
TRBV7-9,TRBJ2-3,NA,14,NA,CASSLTGGKDTQYF,TGTGCCAGCAGCTTAACTGGGGGCAAAGATACGCAGTATTTT
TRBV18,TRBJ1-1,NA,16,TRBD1,CASSPRQGVGIAEAFF,TGTGCCAGCTCACCTAGACAGGGGGTAGGAATAGCTGAAGCTTTCTTT
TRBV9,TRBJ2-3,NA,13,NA,CASSVDRTDTQYF,TGTGCCAGCAGCGTAGATAGAACAGATACGCAGTATTTT
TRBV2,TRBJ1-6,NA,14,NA,CAGGAGKRLSPLHF,TGTGCCGGGGGGGCAGGGAAGAGGCTCTCACCCCTCCACTTT
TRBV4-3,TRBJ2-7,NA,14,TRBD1,CASSPGQGIYEQYF,TGCGCCAGCAGCCCAGGACAGGGCATCTACGAGCAGTACTTC
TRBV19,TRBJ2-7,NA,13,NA,CASSIGGPHEQYF,TGTGCCAGTAGTATCGGGGGGCCCCACGAGCAGTACTTC
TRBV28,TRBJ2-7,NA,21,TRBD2,CASSPRPGPRGGREGPYEQYF,TGTGCCAGCAGTCCCCGACCCGGGCCAAGGGGAGGTAGGGAGGGGCCCTACGAGCAGTACTTC
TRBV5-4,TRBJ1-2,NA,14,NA,CASSLEEGNYGYTF,TGTGCCAGCAGCTTGGAGGAGGGGAACTATGGCTACACCTTC
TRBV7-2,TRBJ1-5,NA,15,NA,CASSLVSGANQPQHF,TGTGCCAGCAGCTTAGTGTCAGGGGCGAATCAGCCCCAGCATTTT
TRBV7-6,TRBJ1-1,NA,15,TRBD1,CASSLAGQAITEAFF,TGTGCCAGCAGCTTAGCGGGACAGGCGATCACTGAAGCTTTCTTT
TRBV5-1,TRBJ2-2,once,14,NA,CASVAGHHTGELFF,TGCGCCAGCGTTGCGGGACACCACACCGGGGAGCTGTTTTTT
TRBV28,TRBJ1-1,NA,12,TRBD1,CASRTGGTEAFF,TGTGCCAGTAGGACAGGGGGCACTGAAGCTTTCTTT
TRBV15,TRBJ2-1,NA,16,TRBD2,CATSSPRGDYYNEQFF,TGTGCCACCAGCAGTCCCCGAGGGGACTACTACAATGAGCAGTTCTTC
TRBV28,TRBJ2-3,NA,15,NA,CASRPGTVGPDTQYF,TGTGCCAGCAGGCCCGGGACGGTCGGTCCGGATACGCAGTATTTT
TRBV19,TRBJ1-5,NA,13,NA,CASSITSNQPQHF,TGTGCCAGTAGTATCACTAGCAATCAGCCCCAGCATTTT
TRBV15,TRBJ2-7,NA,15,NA,CATSRPLKVGYEQYF,TGTGCCACCAGCAGACCACTGAAGGTCGGGTACGAGCAGTACTTC
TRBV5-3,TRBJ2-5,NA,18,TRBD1,CARSLVGQGTLCQETQYF,TGTGCCAGAAGCTTGGTGGGACAGGGGACCCTTTGCCAAGAGACCCAGTACTTC
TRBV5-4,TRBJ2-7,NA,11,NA,CASEEGHEQYF,TGTGCCAGTGAGGAGGGCCACGAGCAGTACTTC
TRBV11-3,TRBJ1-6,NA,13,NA,CASSLNGKQALHF,TGTGCCAGCAGCTTAAATGGGAAACAGGCCCTCCACTTT
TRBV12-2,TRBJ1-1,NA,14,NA,CASRQRGCGTEAFF,TGTGCAAGTCGTCAAAGGGGTTGCGGCACTGAAGCTTTCTTT
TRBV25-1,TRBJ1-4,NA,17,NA,CASSEYRSVATNEKLFF,TGTGCCAGCAGTGAATATAGGTCCGTTGCAACTAATGAAAAACTGTTTTTT
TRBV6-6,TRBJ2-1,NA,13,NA,CASIKRDNNEQFF,TGTGCCAGCATTAAGCGGGACAACAATGAGCAGTTCTTC
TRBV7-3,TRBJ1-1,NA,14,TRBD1,CASSPTGVGTEAFF,TGTGCCAGCAGCCCAACAGGGGTCGGCACTGAAGCTTTCTTT
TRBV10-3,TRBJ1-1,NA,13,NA,CAISTGMNTEAFF,TGTGCCATCAGTACAGGAATGAACACTGAAGCTTTCTTT
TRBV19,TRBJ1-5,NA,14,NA,CASTIGPYGQPQHF,TGTGCCAGTACCATAGGACCCTACGGACAGCCCCAGCATTTT
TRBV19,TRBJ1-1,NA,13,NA,CASSSQMNTEAFF,TGTGCCAGTAGTAGTCAAATGAACACTGAAGCTTTCTTT
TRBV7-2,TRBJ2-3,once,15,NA,CASSLGTFSTDTQYF,TGTGCCAGCAGCTTAGGGACTTTTAGCACAGATACGCAGTATTTT
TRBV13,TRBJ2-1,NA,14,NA,CASSSPKINNEQFF,TGTGCCAGCAGCTCGCCCAAAATAAACAATGAGCAGTTCTTC
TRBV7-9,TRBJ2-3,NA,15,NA,CASSLAWNGTDTQYF,TGTGCCAGCAGCTTAGCCTGGAACGGTACAGATACGCAGTATTTT
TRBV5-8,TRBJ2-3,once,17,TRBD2,CASSLATGLAGTDTQYF,TGTGCCAGCAGCTTGGCCACGGGACTAGCGGGCACAGATACGCAGTATTTT
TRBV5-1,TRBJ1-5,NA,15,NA,CASRLVPGSNQPQHF,TGCGCCAGCAGATTGGTCCCTGGGTCCAATCAGCCCCAGCATTTT
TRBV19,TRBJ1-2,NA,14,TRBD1,CASSAGQGNYGYTF,TGTGCCAGTAGTGCCGGACAGGGAAACTATGGCTACACCTTC
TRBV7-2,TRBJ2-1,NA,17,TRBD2,CASSFQASGGADNEQFF,TGTGCCAGCAGCTTCCAAGCCAGCGGGGGGGCCGACAATGAGCAGTTCTTC
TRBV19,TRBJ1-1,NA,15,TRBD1,CASSMRTGSGTEAFF,TGTGCCAGTAGTATGAGGACAGGGTCGGGCACTGAAGCTTTCTTT
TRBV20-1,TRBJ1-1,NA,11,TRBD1,CAGGGNTEAFF,TGCGCAGGGGGCGGGAACACTGAAGCTTTCTTT
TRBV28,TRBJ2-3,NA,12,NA,CASSLRVDTQYF,TGTGCCAGCAGTTTAAGGGTAGATACGCAGTATTTT
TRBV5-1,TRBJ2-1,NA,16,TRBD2,CASSLEGLAGYNEQFF,TGCGCCAGCAGCTTGGAAGGGCTAGCGGGGTACAATGAGCAGTTCTTC
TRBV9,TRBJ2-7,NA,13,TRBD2,CAILAGGHYEQYF,TGTGCCATCTTGGCGGGGGGACACTACGAGCAGTACTTC
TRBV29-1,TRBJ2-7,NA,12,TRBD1,CSARQGLGEQYF,TGCAGCGCCAGACAGGGCCTGGGCGAGCAGTACTTC
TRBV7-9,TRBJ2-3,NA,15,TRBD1,CASSFGDRDPDTQYF,TGTGCCAGCAGCTTTGGGGACAGGGACCCAGATACGCAGTATTTT
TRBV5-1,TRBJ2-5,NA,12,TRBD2,CASRGSGETQYF,TGCGCCAGCAGAGGTAGCGGGGAGACCCAGTACTTC
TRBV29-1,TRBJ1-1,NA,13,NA,CSVEGRMNTEAFF,TGCAGCGTTGAAGGTCGGATGAACACTGAAGCTTTCTTT
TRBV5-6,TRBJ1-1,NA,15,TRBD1,CASSHTRDRGTEAFF,TGTGCCAGCAGCCATACCCGGGACAGGGGCACTGAAGCTTTCTTT
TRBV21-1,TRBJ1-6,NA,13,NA,CASSSSVNSPLHF,TGTGCCAGCAGCTCTTCGGTAAATTCACCCCTCCACTTT
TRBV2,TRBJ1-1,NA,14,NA,CASFWSREHTEAFF,TGTGCCAGCTTTTGGAGTCGAGAGCACACTGAAGCTTTCTTT
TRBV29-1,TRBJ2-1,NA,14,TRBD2,CSVQGRSGRHEQFF,TGCAGCGTTCAGGGTCGTAGCGGGAGGCATGAGCAGTTCTTC
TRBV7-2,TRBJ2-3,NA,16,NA,CASSLAGLGGTDTQYF,TGTGCCAGCAGCTTAGCCGGCCTCGGAGGAACAGATACGCAGTATTTT
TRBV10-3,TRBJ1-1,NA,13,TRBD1,CAISPDRVTEAFF,TGTGCCATCAGTCCCGACAGGGTCACTGAAGCTTTCTTT
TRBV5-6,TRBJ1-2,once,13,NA,CASSSDANYGYTF,TGTGCCAGCAGCTCTGACGCAAACTATGGCTACACCTTC
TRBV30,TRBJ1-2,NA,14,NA,CAWIPVLPFYGYTF,TGTGCCTGGATCCCGGTCCTGCCCTTTTATGGCTACACCTTC
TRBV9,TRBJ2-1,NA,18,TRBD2,CASPGLAASLEFYNEQFF,TGTGCATCTCCGGGACTAGCGGCCTCGTTGGAATTCTACAATGAGCAGTTCTTC
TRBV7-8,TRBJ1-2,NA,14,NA,CASSHNSQNYGYTF,TGTGCCAGCAGCCATAACAGCCAGAACTATGGCTACACCTTC